These 17 T cell receptor beta chains were all obtained from the same sample, sequenced in a study of early T cells in non-severe SARS-CoV-2 infection. Each CDR3 protein gets one entry after TCRdb re-called the 5' RACE reads with MiXCR. The sample yields about 77,000 distinct CDR3 sequences, around 12% seen once. The sample was whole blood, taken at baseline. Source of these receptors: an adult who was a healthcare worker with PCR-confirmed SARS-CoV-2 infection or an uninfected control (not recorded which). The donor label of this sample is uncertain.

This clonotype was detected only a few times. The CDR3 reads CASSQDPVRGADSDTQYF. CDR3 coding DNA: TGCGCCAGCAGCCAAGATCCGGTCCGGGGAGCGGATTCAGATACGCAGTATTTT. The genes are TRBV4-1 and TRBJ2-3; weak D call: TRBD2 (5 bases). Per the germline V gene, CDR1 is MGHRA and CDR2 is YSYEKL. V lost 0 bases and J lost 4, with 20 bases in between. CDR3 length equals 18 residues.

This clonotype was seen a handful of times. V usage is TRBV2 and J usage is TRBJ2-2, with 7 bases fitting TRBD2. After removal of 8 bases from V and 6 bases from J, the junction contained 6 bases not matched to a gene. Germline V lookup: CDR1 SNHLY, CDR2 FYNNEI. The CDR3 spans 13 residues. In DNA, the CDR3 is TGTGCCAGCCGGGCGGGGGACGCCGGGGAGCTGTTTTTT. It encodes CASRAGDAGELFF.

This clonotype turned up a few times. V usage is TRBV12-3 or TRBV12-4 and J usage is TRBJ2-1; maybe TRBD2 (6 bases). CDR3 length equals 14 residues. V lost 6 bases and J lost 4, with 13 bases in between. Here the CDR3 DNA reads TGTGCCAGCAGCCCGACTAGTCTTTACAATGAGCAGTTCTTC. This encodes CASSPTSLYNEQFF.

The chain employs TRBV2 and TRBJ2-2; no clear D gene. This CDR3 spans 15 amino acids. V gave up 2 bases and J gave up 7 bases, with 14 bases separating them. Germline V gene lookup returns CDR1 SNHLY and CDR2 FYNNEI. This chain's CDR3 is CASSESPHMGGELFF. CDR3 DNA sequence: TGTGCCAGCAGTGAATCCCCCCACATGGGCGGGGAGCTGTTTTTT.

This clonotype was seen more than once but under ten times. The V gene is TRBV5-5, the J gene TRBJ2-7, with D possibly matching TRBD1 (5 bases). CDR3 length: 12 residues. V lost 2 bases to trimming and J lost 6 bases, with 9 bases between them. Germline assignment: CDR1 SGHKS and CDR2 YYEKEE (reference sequence). CDR3: CASSFAGREQYF. The CDR3 DNA is TGTGCCAGCAGCTTTGCAGGGCGCGAGCAGTACTTC.

This clonotype was seen a few times. This sequence joins TRBV9 and TRBJ1-1; D perhaps matches TRBD1 (6 bases). The CDR3 runs to 14 residues. Trimming pared 3 bases from V and 4 bases from J, leaving 13 bases between. Germline V CDR1 and CDR2: SGDLS, YYNGEE. The CDR3 DNA is TGTGCCAGCAGCGGCTCACAGGGCCCCACTGAAGCTTTCTTT. The encoded protein is CASSGSQGPTEAFF.

The chain is built from TRBV18 and TRBJ2-1; 7 bases agree with TRBD2. Trimming cost V 3 bases and J 3 bases; bases outside gene matches: 5. Germline CDR1 and CDR2: KGHSH and LQKENI. The CDR3 is 15 amino acids. CDR3 residues: CASSPSRENYNEQFF. The CDR3 DNA sequence: TGTGCCAGCTCACCTTCGCGGGAGAACTACAATGAGCAGTTCTTC.

This clonotype turned up a few times. The chain carries TRBV19 and TRBJ2-1; 9 bases are shared with TRBD2. Germline V gene sequence: CDR1 LNHDA, CDR2 SQIVND (reference sequence). The CDR3 spans 15 residues. The trim removed 6 bases at V and 0 bases at J, leaving 3 bases unmatched. CDR3: CASSSGGTSYNEQFF. The CDR3 DNA sequence: TGTGCCAGTAGCAGCGGGGGGACCTCCTACAATGAGCAGTTCTTC.

Many counts were recorded for this clonotype. V usage is TRBV4-1 and J usage is TRBJ2-5; TRBD2 agrees at 10 bases. J gave up 1 base and V 2 bases, and 13 bases lay outside the gene matches. The CDR3 is made up of 19 amino acids. CDR1 is MGHRA, CDR2 YSYEKL, per germline. CDR3 sequence (DNA): TGCGCCAGCAGCCAATGGACAGGGACGGGACTAGCGTCCCAAGAGACCCAGTACTTC. This translates into CASSQWTGTGLASQETQYF.

In this sample, this clonotype turned up once. The V gene is TRBV20-1, the J gene TRBJ2-7; D uncertain. Germline V CDR1 and CDR2: DFQATT, SNEGSKA (reference sequence). The CDR3 is made up of 14 amino acids. Trimming cost V 3 bases and J 1 base, with 13 bases left between them. This CDR3 reads CSASPGSLSYEQYF. The CDR3 region has the DNA TGCAGTGCTAGTCCCGGGTCGTTATCCTACGAGCAGTACTTC.

The gene calls are TRBV9 and TRBJ2-7; TRBD1 matches 8 bases. V lost 3 bases, J lost 5 bases, and 7 bases stayed unmatched. CDR3 size: 14 residues. Per the germline V gene, CDR1 is SGDLS and CDR2 is YYNGEE. In DNA form, the CDR3 reads TGTGCCAGCAGCGCTACAGGGGGGTTCGACGAGCAGTACTTC. Protein sequence: CASSATGGFDEQYF. Complete variable domain (other parts from reference TRBV9 and TRBJ2-7): DSGVTQTPKHLITATGQRVTLRCSPRSGDLSVYWYQQSLDQGLQFLIQYYNGEERAKGNILERFSAQQFPDLHSELNLSSLELGDSALYFCASSATGGFDEQYFGPGTRLTVT.

This clonotype was counted a few times. This chain's CDR3 is CASSSRQVENTDTQYF. The DNA for the CDR3 is TGTGCCAGCAGCTCCCGACAGGTTGAAAACACAGATACGCAGTATTTT. The V and J genes are TRBV9 and TRBJ2-3; weak D call: TRBD1 (6 bases). The V end was cut by 4 bases, the J end by 2 bases, with 17 bases between. The germline CDR1 and CDR2 sequences are SGDLS and YYNGEE. This CDR3 is built from 16 residues.

The V and J genes are TRBV5-1 and TRBJ2-3; D gene ambiguous. Trimming took 5 bases from V and 2 from J, leaving 9 bases between them. The CDR3 is 13 amino acids. Germline CDR1 is SGHRS and CDR2 is YFSETQ. The CDR3 loop is CASRPVNTDTQYF. The DNA for the CDR3 is TGCGCCAGCAGACCCGTTAACACAGATACGCAGTATTTT.

This clonotype was detected a few times. The chain carries TRBV6-6 and TRBJ2-1; tentative D call: TRBD2 (5 bases). With 5 bases removed from V and 0 bases from J, the gap between germline ends came to 8 bases. Germline-derived CDR1 and CDR2 are MNHNY and SVGAGI (reference sequence). The CDR3 sequence is 14 residues long. CDR3 sequence reads: CASSIANSYNEQFF. The CDR3 DNA follows: TGTGCCAGCAGTATAGCGAACTCCTACAATGAGCAGTTCTTC.

The chain recombines TRBV9 with TRBJ1-2; no firm D call. The CDR3 runs 14 residues. The V gene's germline CDR1 is SGDLS and CDR2 YYNGEE. V lost 3 bases and J lost 4, with 13 bases in between. The CDR3 loop reads CASSAAPWIYGYTF. Written as DNA, the CDR3 is TGTGCCAGCAGCGCCGCACCCTGGATCTATGGCTACACCTTC. Full variable domain (rest looked up from reference TRBV9 and TRBJ1-2): DSGVTQTPKHLITATGQRVTLRCSPRSGDLSVYWYQQSLDQGLQFLIQYYNGEERAKGNILERFSAQQFPDLHSELNLSSLELGDSALYFCASSAAPWIYGYTFGSGTRLTVV.

This clonotype was observed at least ten times. This chain connects TRBV24-1 to TRBJ2-1; 11 nucleotides line up with TRBD2. The CDR3 is made up of 16 amino acids. Germline V gene lookup returns CDR1 KGHDR and CDR2 SFDVKD. Germline trimming cut 4 bases from V and 2 bases from J; bases unmatched to any gene: 3. CDR3 region: CATSDTSGGAYNEQFF. CDR3 bases: TGTGCCACCAGTGACACTAGCGGGGGTGCCTACAATGAGCAGTTCTTC.

This clonotype was recorded many times. V gene TRBV20-1 combines with J gene TRBJ1-2; perhaps TRBD1 as D (5 bases). The CDR3 covers 14 residues. V lost 2 bases and J 8 bases, leaving 18 bases between the germline ends. Germline lookup yields CDR1 DFQATT and CDR2 SNEGSKA (reference sequence). CDR3 sequence: CSARTPPVGVGYTF. The CDR3 coding sequence is TGCAGTGCTAGAACCCCCCCGGTGGGGGTGGGCTACACCTTC.